The TCR beta chain under discussion was sequenced for a study of blood T cell repertoires in COVID-19. Trimming stripped 2 bases from V and 4 bases from J, with 10 bases between. In germline, CDR1 is SGHRS, CDR2 YFSETQ. The CDR3 has 14 residues. Assay: immunoSEQ multiplex PCR; the TCRdb copy retains only in-frame clones and omits some. Counted here are about 160,000 clones, around 86% occurring once; the ten biggest clones make up roughly 13%. The specimen sequenced was peripheral blood. V and J are TRBV5-1 and TRBJ1-5; D may be TRBD1 (5 bases). The origin of this receptor is a man in his sixties or seventies who had recovered from COVID-19. The CDR3 bases are TGCGCCAGCAGCTTAGACAGCAGAAATCAGCCCCAGCATTTT. Protein: CASSLDSRNQPQHF.